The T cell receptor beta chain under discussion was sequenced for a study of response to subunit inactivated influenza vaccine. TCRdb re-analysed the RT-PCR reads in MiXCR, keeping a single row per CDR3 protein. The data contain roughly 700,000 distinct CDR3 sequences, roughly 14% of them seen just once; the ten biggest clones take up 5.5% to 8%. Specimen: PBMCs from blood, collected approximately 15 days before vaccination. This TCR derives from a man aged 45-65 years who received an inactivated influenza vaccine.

The CDR3 reads CASGSNSPNQPQHF. For the CDR3, the DNA is TGTGCCAGCGGCTCAAATAGCCCTAATCAGCCCCAGCATTTT. This chain joins TRBV11-2 and TRBJ1-5; D gene unclear. This CDR3 contains 14 residues. The V end lost 8 bases, the J end lost 4 bases, and 15 bases lay between the germline ends. Germline V gene sequence: CDR1 SGHAT, CDR2 FQNNGV.